This TCR beta chain was recorded in a study of T cell repertoires in cytomegalovirus infection. Turning to the study itself: Public TCR beta signatures provided an indication of both CMV infection and a matching HLA type. Study-wide findings and caveats: HLA-C-restricted CMV clonotypes gave the most frequent clonotype in two of eight donors. Carriers of CMV plus the relevant HLA were identified by cumulative public TCR beta family frequency.

To note about this clonotype: Its target is unknown.

A single record per CDR3 protein comes from TCRdb applying MiXCR to the reads. The sample records about 180,000 distinct CDR3 sequences, approximately 18% being singletons. The CDR3 covers 16 residues. Germline values: CDR1 SGHVS, CDR2 FQNEAQ. The V gene end was trimmed by 0 bases and the J gene end by 3 bases; junction bases not matched to a gene: 7. The sample comprised CD8+ T cells from PBMCs. This receptor was identified in a human donor in good health (CMV status not recorded). Some clones in this sample may be carry-over from other donors' samples. The gene calls are TRBV7-8 and TRBJ2-7, with 8 nucleotides matching TRBD2. CDR3 sequence: CASSLAETSAGYEQYF. The CDR3 nucleotides are TGTGCCAGCAGCTTAGCCGAGACTAGCGCCGGCTACGAGCAGTACTTC.